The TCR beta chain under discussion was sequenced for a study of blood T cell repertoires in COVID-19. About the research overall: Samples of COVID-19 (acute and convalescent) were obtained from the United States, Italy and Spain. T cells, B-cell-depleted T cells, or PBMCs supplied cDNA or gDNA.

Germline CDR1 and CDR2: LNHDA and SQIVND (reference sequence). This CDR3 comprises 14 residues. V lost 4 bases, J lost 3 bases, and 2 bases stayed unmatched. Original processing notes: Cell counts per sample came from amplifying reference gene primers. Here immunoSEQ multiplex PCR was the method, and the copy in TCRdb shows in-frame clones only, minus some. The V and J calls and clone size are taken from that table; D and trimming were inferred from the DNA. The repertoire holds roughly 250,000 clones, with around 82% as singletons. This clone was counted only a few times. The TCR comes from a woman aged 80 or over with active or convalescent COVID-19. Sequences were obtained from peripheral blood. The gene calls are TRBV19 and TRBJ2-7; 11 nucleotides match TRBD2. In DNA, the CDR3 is TGTGCCAGTAGTACTCTAGCGGGAGGCTACGAGCAGTACTTC. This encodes CASSTLAGGYEQYF. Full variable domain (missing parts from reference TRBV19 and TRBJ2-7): DGGITQSPKYLFRKEGQNVTLSCEQNLNHDAMYWYRQDPGQGLRLIYYSQIVNDFQKGDIAEGYSVSREKKESFPLTVTSAQKNPTAFYLCASSTLAGGYEQYFGPGTRLTVT.